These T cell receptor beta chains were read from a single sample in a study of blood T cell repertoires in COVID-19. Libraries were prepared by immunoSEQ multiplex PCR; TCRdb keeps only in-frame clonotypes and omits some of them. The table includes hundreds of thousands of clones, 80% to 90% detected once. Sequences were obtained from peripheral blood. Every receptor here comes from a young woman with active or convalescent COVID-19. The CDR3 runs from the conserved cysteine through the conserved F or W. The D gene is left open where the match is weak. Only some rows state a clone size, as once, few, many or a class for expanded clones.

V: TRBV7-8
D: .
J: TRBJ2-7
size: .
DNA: TGTGCCAGCAGCTTTTCTTCGGGACTTTACGAGCAGTACTTC
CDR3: CASSFSSGLYEQYF

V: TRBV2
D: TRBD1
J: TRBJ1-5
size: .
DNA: TGTGCCAGCAGCGCAAGAGGACAGGATAGCAATCAGCCCCAGCATTTT
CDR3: CASSARGQDSNQPQHF

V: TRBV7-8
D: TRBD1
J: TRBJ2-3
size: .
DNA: TGTGCCAGCAGGCCTGACAGGGGGCAGTCAGATACGCAGTATTTT
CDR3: CASRPDRGQSDTQYF

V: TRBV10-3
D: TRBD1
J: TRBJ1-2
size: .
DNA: TGTGCCATCAGTGAGTCGACAGGGGATGGCTACACCTTC
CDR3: CAISESTGDGYTF

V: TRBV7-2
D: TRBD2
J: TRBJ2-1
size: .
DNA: TGTGCCAGCAGCCCACAAGCGGGGAGGGAGGAGCAGTTCTTC
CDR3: CASSPQAGREEQFF

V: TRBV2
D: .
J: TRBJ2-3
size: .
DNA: TGTGCCAGCAGCGCGGGACAGTCTAGCACAGATACGCAGTATTTT
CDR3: CASSAGQSSTDTQYF

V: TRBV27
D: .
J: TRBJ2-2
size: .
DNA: TGTGCCAGCAGTGTAGTGGAGATTCCAACGAACACCGGGGAGCTGTTTTTT
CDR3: CASSVVEIPTNTGELFF

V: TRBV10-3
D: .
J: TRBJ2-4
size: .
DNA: TGTGCCGTGGGGGGACCCAAAAACATTCAGTACTTC
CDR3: CAVGGPKNIQYF

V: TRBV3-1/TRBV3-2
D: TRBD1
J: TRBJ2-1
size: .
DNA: TGTGCCAGCAGCCAAGATTTAGACAGGGCCAATGAGCAGTTCTTC
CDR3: CASSQDLDRANEQFF

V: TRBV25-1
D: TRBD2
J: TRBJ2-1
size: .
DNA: TGTGCCAGCGAGGTAGCGGGGGGGATGAATGAGCAGTTCTTC
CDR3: CASEVAGGMNEQFF

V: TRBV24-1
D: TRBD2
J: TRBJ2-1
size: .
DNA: TGTGCCGCAGCGACGGGGGGGGTCAATGAGCAGTTCTTC
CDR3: CAAATGGVNEQFF

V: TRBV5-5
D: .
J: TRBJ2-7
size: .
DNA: TGTGCCAGCAGCTTGGATCCAGACTCCTACGAGCAGTACTTC
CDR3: CASSLDPDSYEQYF

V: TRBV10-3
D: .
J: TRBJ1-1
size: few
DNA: TGTGCCATCAGTGAGGGACAGAACACTGAAGCTTTCTTT
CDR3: CAISEGQNTEAFF

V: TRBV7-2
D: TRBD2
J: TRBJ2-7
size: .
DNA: TGTGCCAGCAGCCCAGGCGGACTAGCCCCAGTGGAGCAGTACTTC
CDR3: CASSPGGLAPVEQYF

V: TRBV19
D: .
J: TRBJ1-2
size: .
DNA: TGTGCCAGTAGTATAGACTCAGCTAACTATGGCTACACCTTC
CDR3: CASSIDSANYGYTF

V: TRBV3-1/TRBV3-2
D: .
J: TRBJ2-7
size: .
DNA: TGTGCCAGCAGCCAACGCGTCTACTACGAGCAGTACTTC
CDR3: CASSQRVYYEQYF

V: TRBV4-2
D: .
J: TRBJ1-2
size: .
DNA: TGTGCCAGCAGCACAGGCGGGGGTCTCTATGGCTACACCTTC
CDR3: CASSTGGGLYGYTF

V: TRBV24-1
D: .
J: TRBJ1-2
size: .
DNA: TGTGCCACCAGTGATTTTGCGGAAAACTATGGCTACACCTTC
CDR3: CATSDFAENYGYTF

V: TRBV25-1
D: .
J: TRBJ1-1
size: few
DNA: TGTGCCAGCAGTGATCTTACTTGGGGCCTTGTCACTGAAGCTTTCTTT
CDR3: CASSDLTWGLVTEAFF

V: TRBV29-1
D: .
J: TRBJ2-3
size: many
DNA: TGCAGCGTTGAGGTTTACAGGGTGACAGATACGCAGTATTTT
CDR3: CSVEVYRVTDTQYF

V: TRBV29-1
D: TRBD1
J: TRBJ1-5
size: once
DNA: TGCAGCGTCTCGTTTGCGGGACAGGGGGGATCGCAGCCCCAGCATTTT
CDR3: CSVSFAGQGGSQPQHF

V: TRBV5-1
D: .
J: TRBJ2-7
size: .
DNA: TGCGCCAGCAGCTTCGAGGGTATCTACGAGCAGTACTTC
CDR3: CASSFEGIYEQYF

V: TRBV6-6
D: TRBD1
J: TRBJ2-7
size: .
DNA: TGTGCCAGCAGCTCGACAGGGGGCGACGAGCAGTACTTC
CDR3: CASSSTGGDEQYF

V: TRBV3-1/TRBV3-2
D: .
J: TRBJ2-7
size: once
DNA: TGTGCCAGCAGCCAAGTTCGGTTCCAGCAGTACTTC
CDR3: CASSQVRFQQYF

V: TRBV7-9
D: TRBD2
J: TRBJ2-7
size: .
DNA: TGTGCCAGCAGCTTTGGGACTAGCGGGGGTACGGGAAACGAGCAGTACTTC
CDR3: CASSFGTSGGTGNEQYF

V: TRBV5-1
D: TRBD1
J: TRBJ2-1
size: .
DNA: TGCGCCAGCAGCCAGCCGCAGGGGGCCTCCTACAATGAGCAGTTCTTC
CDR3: CASSQPQGASYNEQFF

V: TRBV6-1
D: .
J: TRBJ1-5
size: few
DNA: TGTGCCAGCAGTGAAGTGACAGCCCCCCCTCAGCCCCAGCATTTT
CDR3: CASSEVTAPPQPQHF

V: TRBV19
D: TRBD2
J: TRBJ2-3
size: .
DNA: TGTGCCAGTAGTGAAACCGGGACTAGCGGGGGGGGCACAGATACGCAGTATTTT
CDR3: CASSETGTSGGGTDTQYF

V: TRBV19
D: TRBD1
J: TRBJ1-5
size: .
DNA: TGTGCCAGTAGTATGGTGGCGGGACAGCTTATCTATAGCAATCAGCCCCAGCATTTT
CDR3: CASSMVAGQLIYSNQPQHF

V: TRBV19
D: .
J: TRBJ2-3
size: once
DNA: TGTGCCAGTAGTATTGGCTCTGGGGGCCTCATCACAGATACGCAGTATTTT
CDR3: CASSIGSGGLITDTQYF

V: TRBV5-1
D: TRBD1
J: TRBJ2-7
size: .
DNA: TGCGCCAGCAGCCCAAAGGGGGGCGACAGGGGGCGATGTGTACTAAGATACGAGCAGTACTTC
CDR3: CASSPKGGDRGRCVLRYEQYF

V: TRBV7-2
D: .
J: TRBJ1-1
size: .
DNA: TGTGCCAGCAGCTTAGTGCAGGGAGGTGAAGCTTTCTTT
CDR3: CASSLVQGGEAFF

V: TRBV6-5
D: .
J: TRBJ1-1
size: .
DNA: TGTGCCAGCACCAGGGGCGCTGAAGCTTTCTTT
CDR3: CASTRGAEAFF

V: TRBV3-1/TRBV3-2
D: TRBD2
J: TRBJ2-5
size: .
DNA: TGTGCCAGCAGCCAACTAGCGGGAGAGGAGACCCAGTACTTC
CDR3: CASSQLAGEETQYF

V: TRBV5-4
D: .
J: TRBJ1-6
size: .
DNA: TGTGCCAGCAGCCCCGGGGGGGCAGGTACTTCACCCCTCCACTTT
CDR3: CASSPGGAGTSPLHF

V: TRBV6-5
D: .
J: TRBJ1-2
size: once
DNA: TGTGCCAGCAGCGCGGATGGAGGGCCTACGGGAGGCTACACCTTC
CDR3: CASSADGGPTGGYTF

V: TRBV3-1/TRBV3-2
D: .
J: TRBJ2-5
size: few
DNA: TGTGCCAGCAGCCTTCTCGCGGGAGAGACCCAGTACTTC
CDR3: CASSLLAGETQYF

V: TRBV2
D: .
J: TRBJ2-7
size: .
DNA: TGTGCCAGCACCCTGCGGGCAGGATCCTACGAGCAGTACTTC
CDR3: CASTLRAGSYEQYF

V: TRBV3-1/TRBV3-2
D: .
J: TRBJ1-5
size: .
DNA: TGTGCCAGCAGCCAAGTGGCAGGGTCAGAGTGGCCCCAGCATTTT
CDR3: CASSQVAGSEWPQHF

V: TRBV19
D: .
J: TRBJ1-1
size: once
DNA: TGTGCCAGTAGTCCACCTAACAGGGACACTGAAGCTTTCTTT
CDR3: CASSPPNRDTEAFF

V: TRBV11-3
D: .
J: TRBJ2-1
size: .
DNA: TGTGCCAGCAGCCAAGACTCTCAGCAGTTCTTC
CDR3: CASSQDSQQFF

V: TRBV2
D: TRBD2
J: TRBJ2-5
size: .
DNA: TGTGCCACCCAGACCTGGGACGGGGGGTACCAAGAGACCCAGTACTTC
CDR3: CATQTWDGGYQETQYF

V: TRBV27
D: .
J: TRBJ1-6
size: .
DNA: TGTGCCAGCAGCCGCCAGGGTGCCTCACCCCTCCACTTT
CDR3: CASSRQGASPLHF

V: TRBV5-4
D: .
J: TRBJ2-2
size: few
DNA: TGTGCCAGCAGGATGGGCAGCGGGGAGCTGTTTTTT
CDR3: CASRMGSGELFF

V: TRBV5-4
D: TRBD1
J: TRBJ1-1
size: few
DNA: TGTGCCAGCAGCCCTCGACAGGGGGAGAACACTGAAGCTTTCTTT
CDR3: CASSPRQGENTEAFF

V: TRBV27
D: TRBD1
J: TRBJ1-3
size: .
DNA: TGTGCCAGCAGGGCTACAGGGGGGACGGGAAACACCATATATTTT
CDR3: CASRATGGTGNTIYF

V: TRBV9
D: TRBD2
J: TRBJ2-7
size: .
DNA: TGTGCCAGCAGCGTAGGTTCTAGCGGGGTTGCCTACGAGCAGTACTTC
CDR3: CASSVGSSGVAYEQYF

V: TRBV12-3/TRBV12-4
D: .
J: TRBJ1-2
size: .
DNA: TGTGCCAGCAGGATCGGGGGAGGAAGTGGCTACACCTTC
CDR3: CASRIGGGSGYTF

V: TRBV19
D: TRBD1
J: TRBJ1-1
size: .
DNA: TGTGCCAGTAGTATAGGGGCAGGTACAGGGGGATTATCTGAAGCTTTCTTT
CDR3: CASSIGAGTGGLSEAFF

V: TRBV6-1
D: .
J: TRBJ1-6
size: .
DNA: TGTGCCAGCAGTGAAAGGGGTTATAATTCACCCCTCCACTTT
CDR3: CASSERGYNSPLHF

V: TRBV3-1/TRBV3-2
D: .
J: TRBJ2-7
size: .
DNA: TGTGCCAGCAGCCAAGAGGGAGACAGGTCCCACTACGAGCAGTACTTC
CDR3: CASSQEGDRSHYEQYF

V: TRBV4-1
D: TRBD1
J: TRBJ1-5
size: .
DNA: TGCGCCAGCAGCCAGCTACAGGGGAAGGGTCAGCCCCAGCATTTT
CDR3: CASSQLQGKGQPQHF

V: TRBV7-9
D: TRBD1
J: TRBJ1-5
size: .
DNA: TGTGCCAGCAGCTCGCATACGCCCGGGACAGGTTCCAATCAGCCCCAGCATTTT
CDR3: CASSSHTPGTGSNQPQHF

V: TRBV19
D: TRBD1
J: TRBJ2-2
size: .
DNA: TGTGCCAGTAGTATGGGACAGGGGGCTTCGTTCGGGGAGCTGTTTTTT
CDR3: CASSMGQGASFGELFF

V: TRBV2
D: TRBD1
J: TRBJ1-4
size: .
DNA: TGTGCCAGCAGTACCGGGACAGGGGGCGGCCGGGAAAAACTGTTTTTT
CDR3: CASSTGTGGGREKLFF